The entry below describes one TCR beta chain. This record comes from a study of human CD8 memory T cell subsets. Each subset gave duplicate vials of approximately 140,000 sorted CD8+ T cells for RNA. A UMI-labeled 5' RACE approach was the method that produced the TCR beta libraries. Reprocessing the 5' RACE reads, TCRdb reports a single entry for every CDR3 protein and omits DNA. The sample data list 15,000 to 20,000 distinct CDR3 sequences. The CDR3 has 18 amino acids. Germline assignment: CDR1 LGHDT and CDR2 YNNKEL (reference sequence). The source of this sequence is a human donor in good health. J is TRBJ2-1 and V is TRBV3-1; TCRdb's assignment of TRBD2 cannot be checked, as there is no DNA. The sequenced material came from CD8+ T cells from PBMCs. CDR3 region: CASSIGQGLAGVFDEQFF.